These 21 T cell receptor beta chains were sequenced from one sample in a study of T-cell reconstitution after alpha-beta-depleted transplantation in children. Construction of the TCRbeta library involved unique molecular identifiers. One entry per CDR3 protein, called by TCRdb with MiXCR from the PCR reads. This sample carries 100,000 or so distinct CDR3 sequences, more than 10% of them seen once, and the ten largest clones take more than 11%. Sequences were derived from PBMCs from the stem cell graft donor, sampled from the stem cell graft. The receptors derive from a human donor who donated a stem cell graft to a child with inherited bone marrow failure.

This clonotype was seen repeatedly, ten times or more. The V and J genes are TRBV18 and TRBJ1-1, with 9 bases aligning to TRBD1. The germline V gene has CDR1 KGHSH and CDR2 LQKENI. This CDR3 contains 16 residues. With V trimmed by 4 bases and J by 5 bases, 11 bases remained unmatched. CDR3 loop: CASSQHPGQGNTEAFF. As DNA, the CDR3 is TGTGCCAGCTCACAGCATCCGGGACAGGGAAATACTGAAGCTTTCTTT.

This clonotype has at least ten counts. The V gene is TRBV29-1, the J gene TRBJ2-1; tentatively, D is TRBD2 (6 bases). Germline V gives CDR1 SQVTM, CDR2 ANQGSEA. The ends were cut back, 2 bases at V and 6 bases at J, with 14 bases in the middle. The CDR3 extends over 14 amino acids. The CDR3 here is CSVESGTGINEQFF. CDR3 DNA: TGCAGCGTTGAATCCGGGACTGGGATCAATGAGCAGTTCTTC.

Only a few counts were recorded for this clonotype. The chain recombines TRBV5-6 with TRBJ1-1; D is perhaps TRBD1 (6 bases). The germline V and J ends were trimmed by 4 bases and 1 base, with 17 bases remaining between them. The CDR3 runs 16 residues. CDR1 is SGHDT, CDR2 YYEEEE, per germline. Written as DNA, the CDR3 is TGTGCCAGCAGCCGCGGGTACAGGGACTCGAACACTGAAGCTTTCTTT. Its protein is CASSRGYRDSNTEAFF.

This clonotype was counted ten times or more. This sequence joins TRBV7-8 and TRBJ1-2; D call uncertain. V shed 1 base and J shed 8 bases, with 17 bases lying between them. The CDR3 has 15 residues. From germline, CDR1 is SGHVS and CDR2 FQNEAQ. This chain's CDR3 is CASSLVLLASHGYTF. In nucleotides, the CDR3 is TGTGCCAGCAGCTTAGTTCTGTTGGCGAGCCACGGCTACACCTTC.

This clonotype was detected many times. The chain employs TRBV7-9 and TRBJ1-1; the D gene is possibly TRBD1 (6 bases). The CDR3 sequence is 14 residues long. CDR1 and CDR2 from the germline V gene are SEHNR and FQNEAQ (reference sequence). With 5 bases removed from V and 7 bases from J, the gap between germline ends came to 17 bases. The CDR3 reads CASSPQRRGGEAFF. CDR3 DNA sequence: TGTGCCAGCAGCCCGCAAAGGAGGGGGGGTGAAGCTTTCTTT.

This clonotype was counted ten times or more. The J gene is TRBJ2-1, the V gene TRBV7-2, with 8 bases aligning to TRBD1. The germline gives CDR1 SGHTA, CDR2 FQGNSA. With 8 bases clipped from V and 2 bases from J, the junction kept 5 bases outside the gene matches. There are 14 residues in the CDR3. The CDR3 nucleotides are TGTGCCAGCGGATGGACAGGGACCTACAATGAGCAGTTCTTC. Protein sequence: CASGWTGTYNEQFF.

Ten or more counts support this clonotype. This sequence joins TRBV4-2 and TRBJ2-7, with 7 nucleotides matching TRBD2. V gave up 4 bases and J gave up 4 bases; unmatched junction bases: 4. The CDR3 is made up of 13 amino acids. CDR1 and CDR2 (germline): LGHNA, YNFKEQ. For the CDR3, the DNA is TGTGCCAGCAGCCGCGAACTAGCGTACGAGCAGTACTTC. It yields the protein CASSRELAYEQYF.

This clonotype was observed many times. The chain employs TRBV12-3 or TRBV12-4 and TRBJ1-1; weak D call: TRBD1 (5 bases). Trimming removed 9 bases at V and 4 bases at J, with 21 bases between. This CDR3 contains 15 residues. The CDR3 protein is CASSGLGEASTEAFF. As DNA, the CDR3 is TGTGCCAGTTCAGGACTGGGGGAGGCAAGCACTGAAGCTTTCTTT.

This clonotype was observed once. The V call is TRBV5-1, the J call TRBJ2-3, with TRBD1 identical over 8 bases. There are 17 residues in the CDR3. Looked up from germline, CDR1 is SGHRS and CDR2 is YFSETQ. V gave up 0 bases and J gave up 5 bases; unmatched junction bases: 11. In DNA form, the CDR3 reads TGCGCCAGCAGCTTGGACCAGACGACAGGGGATATAGATACGCAGTATTTT. The encoded protein is CASSLDQTTGDIDTQYF.

There are many counts of this clonotype. This chain joins TRBV10-3 and TRBJ1-5; D possibly corresponds to TRBD1 (5 bases). Deletions cut 0 bases from V and 6 bases from J, with 18 bases between. CDR3 length: 17 amino acids. Germline V gives CDR1 ENHRY, CDR2 SYGVKD. CDR3 loop: CAISESTVPLICQPQHF. The CDR3 DNA follows: TGTGCCATCAGTGAGTCGACAGTGCCTTTAATCTGTCAGCCCCAGCATTTT.

This chain joins TRBV5-4 and TRBJ2-1; 16 nucleotides align to TRBD2. Germline V gives CDR1 SGHNT, CDR2 YYREEE (reference sequence). J gave up 8 bases and V 3 bases, and 5 bases lay outside the gene matches. The CDR3 loop spans 16 amino acids. CDR3 protein: CASSSGLAGGGDEQFF. CDR3 in DNA: TGTGCCAGCAGCTCGGGACTAGCGGGAGGGGGTGATGAGCAGTTCTTC.

This clonotype was seen a handful of times. V is TRBV2 and J is TRBJ1-2; 10 nucleotides match TRBD1. The J segment lost 3 bases and the V segment lost 5 bases, leaving 6 bases of the junction unmatched. CDR3 size: 15 residues. Looked up from germline, CDR1 is SNHLY and CDR2 is FYNNEI. The CDR3 reads CASSPRDRGYYGYTF. CDR3 DNA: TGTGCCAGCAGTCCCCGGGACAGGGGCTACTATGGCTACACCTTC.

A few counts support this clonotype. The gene calls are TRBV11-3 and TRBJ1-5; unclear D gene. V dropped 4 bases and J dropped 6 bases, with 10 bases sitting between them. Germline lookup yields CDR1 SGHNT and CDR2 YENEEA. The CDR3 runs 13 residues. This CDR3 reads CASSSLKVQPQHF. The DNA for the CDR3 is TGTGCCAGCAGCTCTCTAAAGGTTCAGCCCCAGCATTTT.

The table lists this clonotype with many counts. V gene TRBV28 combines with J gene TRBJ2-1; D not resolved. This CDR3 region has 11 residues. V was cut by 0 bases and J by 8 bases, with 2 bases left in between. Per germline, CDR1 MDHEN and CDR2 SYDVKM. The CDR3 is CASSLWDEQFF. CDR3 coding DNA: TGTGCCAGCAGTTTATGGGATGAGCAGTTCTTC. Combining the CDR3 with reference TRBV28 and TRBJ2-1 gives the whole variable domain DVKVTQSSRYLVKRTGEKVFLECVQDMDHENMFWYRQDPGLGLRLIYFSYDVKMKEKGDIPEGYSVSREKKERFSLILESASTNQTSMYLCASSLWDEQFFGPGTRLTVL.

On this clonotype: This clone may be a read error of a much larger clone one base away. V is TRBV20-1 and J is TRBJ2-5, with D maybe TRBD2 (5 bases). The V and J ends lost 4 bases and 4 bases respectively, with 16 bases between them. The germline V gene has CDR1 DFQATT and CDR2 SNEGSKA (reference sequence). CDR3 length equals 14 residues. CDR3 in DNA: TGCAGTGCTAATCGGCACGGGGTCTTAGAGACCCAGTACTTC. Translated: CSANRHGVLETQYF.

This clonotype was observed many times. Compared with germline, one end of the junction differs, possibly owing to a read error. The rearrangement uses TRBV20-1 and TRBJ1-5; D not certain. The CDR3 totals 14 residues. Germline-derived CDR1 and CDR2 are DFQATT and SNEGSKA (reference sequence). The DNA for the CDR3 is TGCAGTGCTAGAGATTACAGAAGTAATCACCCCCAGCATTTT. It encodes CSARDYRSNHPQHF.

This clonotype came up many times. This chain uses TRBV5-1 with TRBJ2-5, with D maybe TRBD2 (6 bases). Germline CDR1 is SGHRS and CDR2 is YFSETQ. V was trimmed by 2 bases and J by 4 bases, leaving 21 bases between them. The CDR3 has 17 amino acids. The chain's CDR3 is CASSFSRLGGSGETQYF. The CDR3 nucleotides read TGCGCCAGCAGCTTCTCACGGTTGGGGGGAAGTGGAGAGACCCAGTACTTC. Using reference TRBV5-1 and TRBJ2-5 for the parts outside the CDR3, the full variable domain is KAGVTQTPRYLIKTRGQQVTLSCSPISGHRSVSWYQQTPGQGLQFLFEYFSETQRNKGNFPGRFSGRQFSNSRSEMNVSTLELGDSALYLCASSFSRLGGSGETQYFGPGTRLLVL.

This clonotype is labeled as medium-sized. The rearrangement joins TRBV7-2 to TRBJ2-7; D unresolved. V was trimmed by 0 bases and J by 9 bases, leaving 18 bases between them. Germline values: CDR1 SGHTA, CDR2 FQGNSA. This CDR3 is built from 15 residues. The CDR3 here is CASSLAQVSGFRQYF. The CDR3 bases are TGTGCCAGCAGCTTAGCGCAGGTATCTGGCTTTAGGCAGTACTTC. Full variable domain (remainder filled in from reference TRBV7-2 and TRBJ2-7): GAGVSQSPSNKVTEKGKDVELRCDPISGHTALYWYRQSLGQGLEFLIYFQGNSAPDKSGLPSDRFSAERTGGSVSTLTIQRTQQEDSAVYLCASSLAQVSGFRQYFGPGTRLTVT.

This clonotype was seen repeatedly, ten times or more. V gene TRBV7-9 combines with J gene TRBJ1-2; TRBD1 might be the D (6 bases). Trimming stripped 2 bases from V and 8 bases from J, with 15 bases between. There are 14 residues in the CDR3. Germline values: CDR1 SEHNR, CDR2 FQNEAQ (reference sequence). CDR3 in DNA: TGTGCCAGCAGCTTAACACAGGGTATAGGAGGCTACACCTTC. Its protein is CASSLTQGIGGYTF.

The rearrangement joins TRBV14 to TRBJ2-1, with D possibly matching TRBD2 (6 bases). Germline-derived CDR1 and CDR2 are SGHDN and FVKESK. The CDR3 consists of 16 residues. The ends were cut back, 5 bases at V and 7 bases at J, with 21 bases in the middle. The CDR3 nucleotides read TGTGCCAGCAGCAAAACCGGGAGTCGATCGGGTAATGAGCAGTTCTTC. Its translation: CASSKTGSRSGNEQFF.

This clonotype has at least ten counts. At one boundary the junction diverges from the germline segment, which might be a read error. The chain is built from TRBV2 and TRBJ2-3; 9 positions match TRBD2. Germline CDR1 and CDR2: SNHLY and FYNNEI. CDR3 size: 15 residues. CDR3 coding DNA: TGTGCCAGCAGTGGGCTAGCGGGGACAGCAGATACGCTGTATTTT. Translated: CASSGLAGTADTLYF.